The 17 T cell receptor beta chains given below trace back to one sample, sequenced in a study of shared clonotypes between healthy human individuals. Profiled with immunoSEQ multiplex PCR; TCRdb holds only in-frame clones, not every one. The sample contains about 2,100,000 clones, approximately 94% of which appear only once. CD8 cells classed as naive were CD45RO-negative and positively selected for CCR7, excluding terminally differentiated effector memory CD45RA+ cells. The sample taken for sequencing was naive CD8+ T cells from PBMCs. The source is a young man in good health. Some clones in this sample may be carry-over from other donors' samples.

The chain recombines TRBV5-5 with TRBJ1-2; TRBD1 matches at 9 bases. J gave up 2 bases and V 4 bases, and 12 bases lay outside the gene matches. The germline gives CDR1 SGHKS, CDR2 YYEKEE (reference sequence). The CDR3 runs 17 residues. The CDR3 region is CASSTRARTGENYGYTF. The CDR3 DNA reads TGTGCCAGCAGCACACGGGCCCGGACAGGGGAAAACTATGGCTACACCTTC. The whole variable domain, remainder taken from reference TRBV5-5 and TRBJ1-2, is DAGVTQSPTHLIKTRGQQVTLRCSPISGHKSVSWYQQVLGQGPQFIFQYYEKEERGRGNFPDRFSARQFPNYSSELNVNALLLGDSALYLCASSTRARTGENYGYTFGSGTRLTVV.

The rearrangement joins TRBV7-6 to TRBJ2-3, with 7 bases aligning to TRBD2. The V gene's germline CDR1 is SGHVS and CDR2 FNYEAQ. V lost 5 bases and J lost 5; bases outside the gene matches: 10. This CDR3 contains 15 residues. The CDR3: CASSLLAGAGDTQYF. CDR3 nucleotide sequence: TGTGCCAGCAGCCTCCTTGCGGGAGCCGGAGATACGCAGTATTTT.

The genes are TRBV6-1 and TRBJ1-1; no clear D. Trimming removed 6 bases at V and 3 bases at J, with 2 bases between. Germline V gives CDR1 MNHNS, CDR2 SASEGT. The CDR3 has 10 residues. DNA for the CDR3: TGTGCCAGCAGGGACACTGAAGCTTTCTTT. It codes for CASRDTEAFF.

V usage is TRBV2 and J usage is TRBJ2-7, with D hard to call. Germline V lookup: CDR1 SNHLY, CDR2 FYNNEI. The CDR3 runs 13 residues. The V and J ends lost 1 base and 3 bases respectively, with 7 bases between them. CDR3 loop: CASSEGRHYEQYF. As DNA, the CDR3 is TGTGCCAGCAGTGAAGGGCGGCACTACGAGCAGTACTTC.

The chain couples TRBV14 to TRBJ1-1, with a weak D call TRBD1 (5 bases). CDR1 and CDR2 (germline): SGHDN, FVKESK. This CDR3 has 13 residues. V was shortened by 6 bases and J by 5 bases, with 13 bases between the two germline ends. CDR3 region: CASSPWGETEAFF. The CDR3 DNA reads as TGTGCCAGCAGTCCCTGGGGGGAGACTGAAGCTTTCTTT.

J is TRBJ1-1 and V is TRBV7-8; D unclear. Trimming cost V 6 bases and J 7 bases, with 12 bases left between them. The CDR3 length is 12 residues. CDR1 is SGHVS and CDR2 is FQNEAQ in the germline V gene. The CDR3 DNA reads TGTGCCAGCAGTATCCCGCCGAGTGAAGCTTTCTTT. It yields the protein CASSIPPSEAFF.

This chain uses TRBV9 with TRBJ2-2, with D possibly being TRBD1 (5 bases). V dropped 3 bases and J dropped 1 base, with 16 bases sitting between them. Germline V CDR1 and CDR2: SGDLS, YYNGEE. This CDR3 contains 17 residues. The DNA for the CDR3 is TGTGCCAGCAGCGAACCCCCCCTTGGACAGAACACCGGGGAGCTGTTTTTT. The encoded protein is CASSEPPLGQNTGELFF.

This chain uses TRBV29-1 with TRBJ2-1; D call uncertain. Germline CDR1 SQVTM, CDR2 ANQGSEA. This CDR3 has 16 residues. The V end was cut by 0 bases, the J end by 0 bases, with 12 bases between. Here the CDR3 DNA reads TGCAGCGTTGAAGATCCGGACCTCTCCTCCTACAATGAGCAGTTCTTC. Translated: CSVEDPDLSSYNEQFF.

The count of this clone is one. This chain uses TRBV2 with TRBJ2-3; D remains ambiguous. CDR3 size: 13 residues. With 3 bases removed from V and 9 bases from J, the gap between germline ends came to 13 bases. Germline V gene sequence: CDR1 SNHLY, CDR2 FYNNEI. The CDR3 region has the DNA TGTGCCAGCAGTGACCAGGTCACCCCAACGCAGTATTTT. As protein: CASSDQVTPTQYF.

This clone has just a few counts. This rearrangement joins TRBV27 to TRBJ1-1; D is unclear. This CDR3 is 13 amino acids long. The V end lost 7 bases, the J end lost 4 bases, and 13 bases lay between the germline ends. CDR1 MNHEY and CDR2 SMNVEV come from the germline V gene (reference sequence). The CDR3 DNA sequence: TGTGCCAGCACCTCGATGAGGAGCACTGAAGCTTTCTTT. Its protein is CASTSMRSTEAFF.

Points on this clone: Additional DNA sequences in this sample encode the identical CDR3. This chain joins TRBV9 and TRBJ2-7; D gene ambiguous. The germline CDR1 and CDR2 sequences are SGDLS and YYNGEE. This CDR3 region has 12 residues. Trimming pared 0 bases from V and 5 bases from J, leaving 6 bases between. The CDR3 protein is CASSVGQNEQYF. The DNA for the CDR3 is TGTGCCAGCAGCGTAGGTCAAAACGAGCAGTACTTC.

This clone was found once. The CDR3 region has the DNA TGTGCCAGCGCTGGCCGGGATTACAATGAGCAGTTCTTC. Its protein is CASAGRDYNEQFF. The chain uses TRBV2 and TRBJ2-1, with TRBD2 as a possible D gene (5 bases). This CDR3 region has 13 residues. Trimming pared 8 bases from V and 4 bases from J, leaving 12 bases between. Germline V gene data show CDR1 as SNHLY and CDR2 as FYNNEI.

The chain employs TRBV7-6 and TRBJ2-3; maybe TRBD2 (7 bases). Trimming stripped 5 bases from V and 5 bases from J, with 14 bases between. The V gene's germline CDR1 is SGHVS and CDR2 FNYEAQ. The length of the CDR3 is 14 residues. The CDR3 loop is CASSVAGEGDTQYF. CDR3 DNA sequence: TGTGCCAGCAGCGTTGCAGGGGAGGGAGATACGCAGTATTTT.

This clone was counted once. The chain employs TRBV4-3 and TRBJ1-1; 7 nucleotides align to TRBD1. In germline, CDR1 is LGHNA, CDR2 YSLEER. V trimming: 3 bases; J trimming: 1 base; junction bases outside the gene matches: 2. The CDR3 extends over 14 amino acids. The CDR3 nucleotides are TGCGCCAGCAGCCAGGGGACAGCGAACACTGAAGCTTTCTTT. It codes for CASSQGTANTEAFF.

CDR3 region: CASSESQPLGYEQYF. The CDR3 DNA is TGCGCCAGCAGTGAGTCGCAGCCCCTTGGGTACGAGCAGTACTTC. The chain combines TRBV10-1 with TRBJ2-7; D not resolved. V gave up 0 bases and J gave up 4 bases, with 13 bases separating them. Germline CDR1 is WNHNN and CDR2 is SYGVQD (reference sequence). The length of the CDR3 is 15 residues.

The V call is TRBV4-1, the J call TRBJ2-3; D call uncertain. The CDR3 contains 14 residues. V was trimmed by 4 bases and J by 0 bases, leaving 8 bases between them. CDR1 is MGHRA, CDR2 YSYEKL, per germline. The CDR3 reads CASSLTLSTDTQYF. For the CDR3, the DNA is TGCGCCAGCAGCCTTACGCTTAGCACAGATACGCAGTATTTT.

The chain recombines TRBV11-2 with TRBJ2-1, with D perhaps matching TRBD2 (5 bases). The V end lost 2 bases, the J end lost 3 bases, and 11 bases lay between the germline ends. Germline CDR1 SGHAT, CDR2 FQNNGV. The CDR3 length is 15 residues. CDR3 region: CASSLITSRYNEQFF. The CDR3 DNA reads TGTGCCAGCAGCTTAATCACTAGTCGCTACAATGAGCAGTTCTTC.